The 18 T cell receptor beta chains below were found in one sample sequenced in a study of cytomegalovirus exposure and HLA in healthy donors. A multiplex PCR was run with 60 Vbeta primers and 13 Jbeta primers. Assay used: immunoSEQ multiplex PCR; TCRdb lists only in-frame clones, some missing. The top ten clones hold approximately 4.8% of a sample with over 100,000 clones, approximately 64% of them seen once. The sample consisted of PBMCs. All receptors come from a human donor in good health.

A remark on this clone: A read error may produce the germline difference seen at one junction end. The V call is TRBV30, the J call TRBJ1-3; a weak D match, TRBD1 (5 bases). Looked up from germline, CDR1 is GTSNPN and CDR2 is SVGIG (reference sequence). This CDR3 has 15 residues. The CDR3 DNA is TGTGCCTGGAGTAAACCGACAGACTCTGGAGACACCATATATTTT. Amino acids: CAWSKPTDSGDTIYF.

This chain connects TRBV27 to TRBJ1-6, with D unresolved. Trimming pared 3 bases from V and 6 bases from J, leaving 9 bases between. This CDR3 spans 14 amino acids. The germline CDR1 and CDR2 sequences are MNHEY and SMNVEV (reference sequence). The DNA for the CDR3 is TGTGCCAGCAGTTTGCAGTTCTCTAATTCACCCCTCCACTTT. Translating gives CASSLQFSNSPLHF.

This clone was seen a single time. This sequence joins TRBV6-1 and TRBJ2-1; 9 bases are shared with TRBD2. The CDR3 sequence is 15 residues long. The germline V gene has CDR1 MNHNS and CDR2 SASEGT. The ends lost 3 bases at V and 14 bases at J; junction bases unmatched: 14. The CDR3 nucleotides are TGTGCCAGCAGTGATTCGGGACTAGCATTCGTCGGGAAGTTCTTC. Protein: CASSDSGLAFVGKFF.

This clone was picked up a small number of times. V gene TRBV5-4 combines with J gene TRBJ2-5, with 7 bases matching TRBD1. Trimming cost V 4 bases and J 5 bases; bases outside gene matches: 8. CDR1 and CDR2 from the germline V gene are SGHNT and YYREEE (reference sequence). This CDR3 is built from 14 residues. The CDR3 DNA reads as TGTGCCAGCAGCCTTCCAGGGGGTGGTGAGACCCAGTACTTC. Translation: CASSLPGGGETQYF.

J is TRBJ2-3 and V is TRBV11-2; D ambiguous. Germline values: CDR1 SGHAT, CDR2 FQNNGV. V was shortened by 2 bases and J by 5 bases, with 8 bases between the two germline ends. This CDR3 comprises 13 residues. The CDR3 bases are TGTGCCAGCAGCTTAATAATTGTAGATACGCAGTATTTT. This encodes CASSLIIVDTQYF.

The chain combines TRBV9 with TRBJ2-3; tentative D call: TRBD1 (7 bases). This CDR3 is built from 16 residues. Trimming shortened V by 4 bases and J by 4 bases, and 19 bases separated the two germline ends. Germline values: CDR1 SGDLS, CDR2 YYNGEE. The CDR3 here is CASSPNRGGSPDTQYF. CDR3 nucleotides: TGTGCCAGCAGCCCGAACAGGGGAGGATCGCCAGATACGCAGTATTTT.

The chain recombines TRBV28 with TRBJ1-4; 7 positions match TRBD1. Germline V gene lookup returns CDR1 MDHEN and CDR2 SYDVKM. The CDR3 has 15 residues. The junction had 9 bases not matched to a gene; V was cut back by 4 bases and J by 7 bases. CDR3 amino acids: CASSSRQGLSEKLFF. CDR3 coding DNA: TGTGCCAGCAGTTCCCGACAGGGCTTGAGTGAAAAACTGTTTTTT.

V usage is TRBV21-1 and J usage is TRBJ1-4. TRBV21-1 is tagged as a pseudogene. The CDR3 loop spans 16 amino acids. In nucleotides, the CDR3 is TGTGCCAGCAGCAAAGCGTTAGGGAGGTGTGGGGAAAAACTGTTTTTT. Its protein is CASSKALGRCGEKLFF.

V gene TRBV2 combines with J gene TRBJ2-7; 12 nucleotides line up with TRBD1. J was trimmed by 11 bases and V by 8 bases; bases with no gene match: 19. From germline, CDR1 is SNHLY and CDR2 FYNNEI. The CDR3 is 16 amino acids. The CDR3 loop is CASVRRRGTGGGLKYF. The CDR3 nucleotides read TGTGCCAGCGTACGCCGACGGGGGACAGGGGGCGGTTTGAAGTACTTC. The full variable domain, in which reference TRBV2 and TRBJ2-7 provide the parts outside the CDR3, is EPEVTQTPSHQVTQMGQEVILRCVPISNHLYFYWYRQILGQKVEFLVSFYNNEISEKSEIFDDQFSVERPDGSNFTLKIRSTKLEDSAMYFCASVRRRGTGGGLKYFGPGTRLTVT.

The V call is TRBV7-6, the J call TRBJ2-5, with D tentatively TRBD2 (5 bases). TRBJ2-7 explains the end of the DNA better; the J call may be wrong. Germline CDR1 reads SGHVS; CDR2 reads FNYEAQ. CDR3 length: 13 residues. In DNA form, the CDR3 reads TGTGCCAGCAGCTTAGTTGCGGGCTACGAGCAGTACTTC. It codes for CASSLVAGYEQYF.

The chain uses TRBV28 and TRBJ1-2; D is possibly TRBD1 (5 bases). Germline CDR1 reads MDHEN; CDR2 reads SYDVKM. The CDR3 length is 13 residues. Trimming took off 8 bases at V and 3 bases at J, with 13 bases between the two ends. The CDR3 coding sequence is TGTGCCAGCTCCCGGGGGGGGGACTATGGCTACACCTTC. The encoded protein is CASSRGGDYGYTF.

V and J are TRBV5-1 and TRBJ2-3, with 11 bases identical to TRBD2. CDR1 and CDR2 (germline): SGHRS, YFSETQ. The CDR3 length is 19 residues. Trimming at V came to 3 bases and at J to 0 bases, leaving 12 bases not matched to a gene. The chain's CDR3 is CASSSPEVWTSGSTDTQYF. The CDR3 DNA reads TGCGCCAGCAGCTCGCCAGAGGTTTGGACTAGCGGGAGCACAGATACGCAGTATTTT.

The chain is built from TRBV7-3 and TRBJ1-1; 10 bases line up with TRBD1. This CDR3 region has 13 residues. Germline assignment: CDR1 SGHTA and CDR2 FQGTGA. V lost 5 bases, J lost 6 bases, and 3 bases stayed unmatched. The CDR3 DNA reads as TGTGCCAGCAGCCCCGGGACAGGGGCTGAAGCTTTCTTT. Residues: CASSPGTGAEAFF.

There are a few counts of this clone. Other DNA sequences in this sample translate to the same CDR3. This chain uses TRBV15 with TRBJ2-5; tentatively, D is TRBD1 (6 bases). V lost 0 bases and J 5 bases, leaving 7 bases between the germline ends. Germline V gene sequence: CDR1 LNHNV, CDR2 YYDKDF (reference sequence). This CDR3 is 13 amino acids long. CDR3 coding DNA: TGTGCCACCAGCAGAGAAAGGGGGGAGACCCAGTACTTC. Translation: CATSRERGETQYF.

This clone was seen more than once but under ten times. The rearrangement uses TRBV5-4 and TRBJ2-5, with TRBD2 matching 11 bases. The CDR3 loop spans 17 amino acids. The germline CDR1 and CDR2 sequences are SGHNT and YYREEE (reference sequence). With 0 bases clipped from V and 5 bases from J, the junction kept 9 bases outside the gene matches. This CDR3 reads CASSLAPLAGGLETQYF. The CDR3 DNA is TGTGCCAGCAGCTTGGCCCCCCTAGCGGGAGGTCTGGAGACCCAGTACTTC. The complete variable domain, with remaining parts taken from reference TRBV5-4 and TRBJ2-5, reads ETGVTQSPTHLIKTRGQQVTLRCSSQSGHNTVSWYQQALGQGPQFIFQYYREEENGRGNFPPRFSGLQFPNYSSELNVNALELDDSALYLCASSLAPLAGGLETQYFGPGTRLLVL.

CDR3 amino acids: CASRYGQTNTEAFF. CDR3 in DNA: TGTGCCAGCAGGTATGGACAGACGAACACTGAAGCTTTCTTT. The chain is built from TRBV6-1 and TRBJ1-1; D perhaps matches TRBD1 (6 bases). Germline lookup yields CDR1 MNHNS and CDR2 SASEGT. This CDR3 has 14 residues. Trimming removed 6 bases from V and 1 base from J, with 12 bases in between.

This clone occurred a few times. The chain has TRBV11-2 and TRBJ1-4, with a weak D call TRBD1 (6 bases). V lost 3 bases, J lost 8 bases, and 7 bases lay in between. This CDR3 spans 12 amino acids. Per the germline V gene, CDR1 is SGHAT and CDR2 is FQNNGV. The CDR3 sequence: CASSFQGEKLFF. As DNA, the CDR3 is TGTGCCAGCAGCTTCCAGGGGGAAAAACTGTTTTTT.

The rearrangement joins TRBV6-5 to TRBJ1-2; perhaps TRBD1 as D (6 bases). Germline V gives CDR1 MNHEY, CDR2 SVGAGI. The CDR3 sequence is 13 residues long. V was shortened by 2 bases and J by 6 bases, with 10 bases between the two germline ends. The CDR3: CASSYGGADGYTF. DNA of the CDR3: TGTGCCAGCAGTTACGGGGGGGCTGATGGCTACACCTTC.